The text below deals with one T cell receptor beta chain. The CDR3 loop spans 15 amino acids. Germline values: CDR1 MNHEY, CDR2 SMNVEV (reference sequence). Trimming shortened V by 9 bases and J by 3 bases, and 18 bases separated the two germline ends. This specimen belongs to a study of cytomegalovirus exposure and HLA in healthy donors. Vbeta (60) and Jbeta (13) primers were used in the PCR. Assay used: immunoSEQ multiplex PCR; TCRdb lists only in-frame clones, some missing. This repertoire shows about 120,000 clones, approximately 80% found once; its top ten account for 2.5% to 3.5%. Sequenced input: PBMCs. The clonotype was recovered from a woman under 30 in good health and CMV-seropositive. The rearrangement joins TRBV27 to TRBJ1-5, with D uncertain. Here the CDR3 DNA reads TGTGCCAGAACCCTGGTGCGGCCTTTCAATCAGCCCCAGCATTTT. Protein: CARTLVRPFNQPQHF.